This T cell receptor (beta chain) appears in the sequencing data of a study of beta chain features in type 1 diabetes (dated by TCRdb to the late 2010s). In terms of the full investigation: Patients and healthy donors did not differ in mean age, gender distribution, total cell number or subset yield. A total of 85 million to 140 million sorted cells were examined across all samples, and a strong correlation was observed between cell number per subset and RNA yield. In the study, TCRB repertoires of sorted circulating CD4+ T cell subsets from recently diagnosed type 1 diabetes patients were compared with those of matched healthy donors. Regulatory and stem cell-like memory subsets were obtained from only 8 patients and roughly eight healthy donors, while naive and central memory subsets were obtained from all 28 donors.

V is shortened by 8 bases, J by 5 bases, and the region joining them spans 19 bases. CDR1 and CDR2, looked up from the germline V gene, are KGHSH and LQKENI. Its CDR3 holds 14 amino acids, cysteine through phenylalanine. The only DNA kept is the CDR3, 42 bases in frame from the first base. All of the isolated RNA was reverse transcribed with the High Capacity cDNA Reverse Transcription Kit, so expressed TCRB transcripts were sequenced. Deep immunoSEQ sequencing was applied to naive, central memory and regulatory T cell samples, giving an average of about 3.57 million total reads per sample. Sorted cells were lysed in RLT buffer and RNA was extracted with DNase-treated RNeasy Micro or Mini kits, depending on cell number. Each cell subset was processed on its own to prevent cross-contamination, while patient and healthy donor samples were processed together. The immunoSEQ multiplex PCR was used to amplify TCRB sequences from cDNA, yielding 87-bp fragments that span the CDR3 region. Sequencing of the amplicons was performed on the Illumina HiSeq platform. In the paper's pipeline: PCR bias was corrected computationally using synthetic template baselines, and reads within Hamming distance 2 were collapsed, with unmergeable singletons discarded. Reads were aligned to IMGT to assign V, D and J genes, CDR3 length, and insertions or deletions at six rearrangement sites. Within each subset, clonotype counts were normalized to sorted cell number, and only after that were true diversity and Gini coefficients computed with the tcR R package. The overlap coefficient, calculated on TCRB nucleotide sequences, was used to measure repertoire sharing. As a proxy for the pre-selection repertoire, out-of-frame TCRB sequences from naive cells were analyzed. This is the immuneACCESS table as TCRdb keeps it, with only in-frame sequences that have V and J called. A part of the clones is gone; compared with another copy, unresolved V genes explain less than half, and the rest is unexplained. The V and J calls and clone size come from that table; D and trimming were worked out from the DNA. Across this sample there are about 620,000 clones, with 15% to 17% seen only once. The top ten hold roughly 0.098% of the sample.

Each donor gave one peripheral blood draw, roughly 120 mL on average, collected into heparinised tubes. A BD FACSAria II and a panel including CD45RO, CCR7, CD25, CD127, CD95 and CD27 were used to sort naive, central memory, regulatory and stem cell-like memory CD4+ T cells. Purity was above 95% for every sorted population. PBMCs were isolated immediately by Lymphoprep density gradient centrifugation and stained directly without culture. Samples were stained and sorted in pairs, with one healthy donor and one patient per experiment, so that batch effects were minimized. Comment on this clone: What this receptor recognizes is not known. Per-nucleotide qualities are absent, and no much larger clonotype sits a single base away.

What the authors observed across the whole study: At VDJ recombination sites, type 1 diabetes patients had fewer insertions and more deleted nucleotides, which implies abnormalities in thymic rearrangement. Because the HLA sub-analyses included only small numbers of individuals, any influence of HLA type on TCRB rearrangement was left unresolved. Type 1 diabetes patients showed a moderate but significant shortening of TCRB CDR3 length in all four CD4+ subsets. Because cDNA rather than genomic DNA was sequenced, highly expressing activated cells could have been over-represented, although no difference in activation and CD3 levels was found between groups. Naive, central memory and regulatory TCRB repertoires appeared more similar among patients than among healthy donors. PCR might favor shorter templates, but patient and control samples were amplified and corrected together, so any skew would affect both groups equally.

The clonotype comes from a man younger than 30 in good health. The sample consisted of naive CD4+ T cells from blood. What this sample's cell subset or site label stands for: true naive CD4+ T cells. Recombination joined TRBV18 with TRBJ2-7; the D segment could be TRBD2, given 6 matching bases. Here the CDR3 is given as CASGAGLLRDEQYF. The bases are TGTGCCAGCGGGGCGGGGTTGTTGAGAGACGAGCAGTACTTC.